These 6 T cell receptor beta chains were sequenced from one sample in a study of blood T cell repertoires in COVID-19. TCRdb's table, derived via immunoSEQ multiplex PCR, lists solely in-frame clones and lacks some. Here the sample spans some 180,000 clones, approximately 86% being singletons. The sequencing input was PBMCs or T cells enriched from blood (not recorded which). The origin of the receptors is a woman aged 60-70 years with acute COVID-19.

V gene TRBV10-3 combines with J gene TRBJ1-1; tentatively, D is TRBD1 (5 bases). This CDR3 contains 14 residues. Trimming took 2 bases from V and 2 from J, leaving 9 bases between them. From germline, CDR1 is ENHRY and CDR2 SYGVKD. The CDR3 spells CAISEGHRNTEAFF. The CDR3 DNA reads as TGTGCCATCAGTGAGGGACACAGAAACACTGAAGCTTTCTTT.

This chain joins TRBV24-1 and TRBJ2-5; TRBD1 might be the D (5 bases). Germline V gene data show CDR1 as KGHDR and CDR2 as SFDVKD. CDR3 size: 14 residues. V lost 1 base and J lost 5, with 10 bases in between. The CDR3 bases are TGTGCCACCAGTGATTTAGGGGCCCCGGAGACCCAGTACTTC. Translation gives CATSDLGAPETQYF.

The chain uses TRBV19 and TRBJ1-3, with TRBD1 as a possible D gene (6 bases). CDR3 length equals 15 residues. Trimming stripped 3 bases from V and 2 bases from J, with 11 bases between. Germline assignment: CDR1 LNHDA and CDR2 SQIVND (reference sequence). CDR3 in amino acids: CASSMGAPPGNTIYF. Written as DNA, the CDR3 is TGTGCCAGTAGTATGGGGGCCCCGCCTGGAAACACCATATATTTT.

The chain carries TRBV3-1 (or the pseudogene TRBV3-2) and TRBJ2-1; TRBD1 agrees at 8 bases. The CDR3 sequence is 15 residues long. V shed 6 bases, J shed 5 bases, and the junction held 9 bases outside the gene matches. Germline CDR1 reads LGHDT; CDR2 reads YNNKEL (reference sequence). In DNA, the CDR3 is TGTGCCAGCAGTCTCAGACAGGGGAGTCACAATGAGCAGTTCTTC. Translation: CASSLRQGSHNEQFF.

This clone turned up a few times. The chain couples TRBV6-5 to TRBJ2-7, with 7 bases identical to TRBD1. Germline values: CDR1 MNHEY, CDR2 SVGAGI. The J segment lost 5 bases and the V segment lost 0 bases, leaving 1 base of the junction unmatched. The CDR3 has 13 residues. As DNA, the CDR3 is TGTGCCAGCAGTTACTCGAGGGGGCACGAGCAGTACGTC. Translated, it gives CASSYSRGHEQYV.

This sequence joins TRBV9 and TRBJ2-5, with 7 bases aligning to TRBD1. Germline V gives CDR1 SGDLS, CDR2 YYNGEE. Trimming took 2 bases from V and 1 from J; bases not matched to a gene: 2. The CDR3 totals 14 residues. CDR3 protein: CASSVGTVQETQYF. The CDR3 nucleotides read TGTGCCAGCAGCGTCGGGACAGTCCAAGAGACCCAGTACTTC.